This entry features one T cell receptor (beta chain) sequence. This clone was seen more than once but under ten times. Its recognized antigen is unknown. Per-base qualities were not stored, and no clone one base away is much larger. The sample belongs to a study of PD-1 blockade in classical Hodgkin lymphoma (dated by TCRdb to the early 2020s). Regarding the study in general: Nivolumab dosing was 3 mg/kg intravenously every 2 weeks, continuing until either disease progression or unacceptable toxicity. The study used CyTOF and TCR beta sequencing to define a peripheral blood immune signature of response to PD-1 blockade in classical Hodgkin lymphoma.

The Qiagen DNeasy kit was used to extract genomic DNA from unsorted PBMCs and from the negatively selected CD4+ and CD8+ fractions. Using primers that anneal to V and J segments, immunoSEQ multiplex PCR amplified the TCR beta CDR3 regions. A synthetic immune receptor repertoire was used to minimize amplification bias, and remaining bias was computationally removed after sequencing. Concerning the study's data processing: Custom Python scripts were used to quantify repertoire diversity as the Shannon entropy index. Unsorted, CD4+ and CD8+ repertoires were analyzed separately, except in combined analyses where CD4+ and CD8+ sequences were merged in silico. Clonal expansion was defined as at least a 2-fold frequency increase after treatment relative to C1D1, with a pseudocount of 0.5 for undetected baseline clones. Singleton clones were defined as clones with 0 or 1 copy at C1D1, and non-singleton clones were defined as clones with 2 or more copies. Clones expanded in unsorted samples were assigned a CD4+, CD8+ or unknown annotation through matching of protein sequences in sorted samples from the same patient. Wilcoxon tests on paired samples were used to test changes in diversity from C1D1 to C4D1. Drawn from immuneACCESS, this table holds only the in-frame rearrangements with V and J called that TCRdb kept. Clones are partly lost; checked studies trace under half to an unresolved V gene and leave the rest unexplained. The V and J calls and clone size come from that table; D and trimming were worked out from the DNA. The sample data list some 18,000 clones, and more than 75% of these were observed just once. The top ten hold around a quarter of the sample.

This sample's time point label indicates: cycle 2 day 1 (C2D1) of nivolumab. Every trial patient had relapsed after autologous stem cell transplantation, and cohorts A, B and C differed in prior brentuximab vedotin exposure. The trial cohort comprised fewer than 65 patients with relapsed/refractory classical Hodgkin lymphoma whose best overall responses were complete response, partial response or progressive disease. In the multi-cohort phase II CheckMate 205 trial, trial patients received single-agent nivolumab. Best overall response was determined by an independent review committee according to the 2007 International Working Group response criteria. Trial PBMCs were collected immediately before nivolumab initiation (C1D1) and during therapy at cycle 2 day 1 and cycle 4 day 1. Peripheral blood was collected in 8 mL Vacutainer Cell Preparation Tubes, from which PBMCs were isolated by centrifugation and then cryopreserved.

Results and caveats for the whole study, not just this receptor: Newly diagnosed patients were reported to have lower baseline TCR diversity than healthy donors, and relapsed/refractory patients were reported to have lower baseline TCR diversity still. Patients starting nivolumab less than 1 year after ASCT had lower diversity and were excluded from later analyses to avoid confounding by immune reconstitution. The study covered only a single clinical trial cohort, and the causes of the repertoire differences, possibly disease activity or prior therapy, were still not defined. Among trial patients, those achieving complete response had baseline diversity similar to that of newly diagnosed patients, while diversity was significantly lower in partial responders and progressors. CD4+ but not CD8+ TCR diversity rose significantly by C4D1 (p=0.0027 vs p=0.16), most apparent in complete responders (p=0.02).

The CDR3 starts with the cysteine, ends with the phenylalanine, and has 13 residues. Kept here is only the CDR3 DNA, which spans 39 bases and is read in frame from base 1. Looking up the germline V gene yields CDR1 MNHEY and CDR2 SVGAGI. Relative to germline, V is 6 bases shorter and J is 4 bases shorter, with 10 bases between their ends. Sequenced material: peripheral blood mononuclear cells (PBMCs), taken before the second cycle of nivolumab. The TCR was taken from a human donor with classical Hodgkin lymphoma. The chain joins TRBV6-5 to TRBJ1-5; the D gene lacks a confident call. CDR3 reads: CASRIGDNQPQHF. Here is the DNA: TGTGCCAGCAGGATCGGGGATAATCAGCCCCAGCATTTT.